This record looks at one TCR beta chain sequence and its context. This entry is derived from a study of cytomegalovirus exposure and HLA in healthy donors. This CDR3 has 14 amino acids. CDR1 is SGDLS, CDR2 YYNGEE, per germline. Trimming took 4 bases from V and 6 from J; bases not matched to a gene: 4. The PCR had 60 Vbeta and 13 Jbeta primers. Only in-frame clones appear in the TCRdb table, and some are missing; sequencing was by immunoSEQ multiplex PCR. The data contain roughly 63,000 clones, over 60% of them seen just once; the ten biggest clones take up 20% to 30%. Sequenced sample: PBMCs. The origin of this receptor is a man aged 45-65 years in good health and CMV-seropositive. J is TRBJ2-3 and V is TRBV9, with TRBD1 matching over 11 bases. The CDR3 DNA reads as TGTGCCAGCAGCATTCGGGACAGGGGGGATACGCAGTATTTT. Protein: CASSIRDRGDTQYF.